This TCR beta chain was captured by sequencing in a study of glioma-infiltrating T cells after dendritic cell vaccination. TCRB CDR3 was amplified from 2 ug genomic DNA or less. Here immunoSEQ multiplex PCR was the method, and the copy in TCRdb shows in-frame clones only, minus some. The table lists approximately 46,000 clones, approximately 90% of them singletons. Time point here: after dendritic cell vaccination, including at tumor progression/relapse. Blood PBMC samples: pre-vaccination, two weeks post third vaccination, and at tumor progression. Broader study findings: Patients with more pretreatment TILs had longer time to progression and survival.

A remark on this clone: Its antigen is not identified.

The TCR was taken from a human donor with glioblastoma. The input for sequencing was blood, taken after dendritic cell vaccination.

The CDR3 protein is CASSLGPGRTYEQYF. The DNA of the CDR3 is TGTGCCAGCAGCTTAGGTCCGGGGAGGACCTACGAGCAGTACTTC. V and J are TRBV7-9 and TRBJ2-7, with D possibly being TRBD2 (6 bases). Trimming removed 1 base from V and 2 bases from J, with 12 bases in between. The CDR3 totals 15 residues. Per germline, CDR1 SEHNR and CDR2 FQNEAQ (reference sequence).